Listed here are 18 T cell receptor beta chains from one sample, sequenced in a study of T-cell memory formation after mild COVID-19. TCRdb re-called the 5' RACE reads with MiXCR, one entry per CDR3 protein. The sample yields hundreds of thousands of distinct CDR3 sequences, 15% to 20% seen once. Sequenced sample: PBMCs or a T cell subset sorted from them (not recorded which). These receptors all stem from an adult woman who had mild COVID-19 (a few samples of this study predate the infection). Cell type and time point are not known.

The gene calls are TRBV29-1 and TRBJ2-3, with D possibly matching TRBD2 (5 bases). This CDR3 is built from 12 residues. Trimming stripped 3 bases from V and 6 bases from J, with 10 bases between. The germline V gene has CDR1 SQVTM and CDR2 ANQGSEA. The CDR3 reads CSVEEASDTQYF. Here the CDR3 DNA reads TGCAGCGTTGAGGAGGCGAGCGATACGCAGTATTTT.

The CDR3 DNA is TGTGCCACCAGTGATAAAGGGATCCAAGAGACCCAGTACTTC. Encoded protein: CATSDKGIQETQYF. The chain employs TRBV24-1 and TRBJ2-5, with D hard to call. V dropped 3 bases and J dropped 1 base, with 8 bases sitting between them. The germline CDR1 and CDR2 sequences are KGHDR and SFDVKD. The CDR3 is 14 amino acids.

This clonotype has only a few counts. The genes are TRBV18 and TRBJ2-3, with D maybe TRBD2 (6 bases). Germline assignment: CDR1 KGHSH and CDR2 LQKENI. The CDR3 loop spans 14 amino acids. The V end lost 1 base, the J end lost 10 bases, and 15 bases lay between the germline ends. The CDR3 DNA sequence: TGTGCCAGCTCACCACTGTCGGGAGAGGGGTCGCAGTATTTT. Translated, it gives CASSPLSGEGSQYF.

This clonotype was observed a few times. The chain links TRBV10-3 to TRBJ1-3; D ambiguous. Trimming took off 0 bases at V and 0 bases at J, with 9 bases between the two ends. The CDR3 sequence is 16 residues long. Germline lookup yields CDR1 ENHRY and CDR2 SYGVKD. CDR3 residues: CAISESEGISGNTIYF. The CDR3 DNA follows: TGTGCCATCAGTGAGTCAGAGGGAATCTCTGGAAACACCATATATTTT.

The J gene is TRBJ1-5, the V gene TRBV9, with D unresolved. The germline CDR1 and CDR2 sequences are SGDLS and YYNGEE. V lost 2 bases and J 3 bases, leaving 12 bases between the germline ends. The CDR3 has 15 residues. CDR3 in DNA: TGTGCCAGCAGCGTGAAGGGCGGTGTCAATCAGCCCCAGCATTTT. Translation gives CASSVKGGVNQPQHF.

This clonotype was recorded a few times. The gene calls are TRBV6-5 and TRBJ1-6, with TRBD1 identical over 7 bases. The CDR3 is 16 amino acids. The J segment lost 5 bases and the V segment lost 0 bases, leaving 4 bases of the junction unmatched. CDR1 and CDR2 (germline): MNHEY, SVGAGI. The CDR3 spells CASSYSRTGNNSPLHF. The CDR3 DNA sequence: TGTGCCAGCAGTTACTCGAGGACAGGCAATAATTCACCCCTCCACTTT.

The chain recombines TRBV24-1 with TRBJ1-2, with 10 bases that match TRBD1. Per germline, CDR1 KGHDR and CDR2 SFDVKD. V lost 4 bases and J lost 4; bases outside the gene matches: 5. The CDR3 is made up of 15 amino acids. The chain's CDR3 is CATSDSRTGGYGYTF. The CDR3 DNA is TGTGCCACCAGTGACTCTCGGACAGGGGGCTATGGCTACACCTTC.

This clonotype was seen a handful of times. This chain uses TRBV11-3 with TRBJ1-1; D is perhaps TRBD1 (6 bases). CDR1 SGHNT and CDR2 YENEEA come from the germline V gene. This CDR3 contains 16 residues. V lost 6 bases, J lost 0 bases, and 17 bases lay in between. The CDR3, as DNA: TGTGCCAGCAGTATTGCTTCCTGGGGGCTGAACACTGAAGCTTTCTTT. Amino acid sequence: CASSIASWGLNTEAFF.

The rearrangement joins TRBV29-1 to TRBJ2-2; D assignment may be TRBD1 or TRBD2 (6 bases each). CDR3 size: 15 residues. The germline V gene has CDR1 SQVTM and CDR2 ANQGSEA. V was shortened by 6 bases and J by 3 bases, with 17 bases between the two germline ends. As DNA, the CDR3 is TGCAGCGTCCGAGGGGGGACAAGGGACACCGGGGAGCTGTTTTTT. Residues: CSVRGGTRDTGELFF.

The genes are TRBV30 and TRBJ1-1, with a possible D match to TRBD1 (5 bases). The CDR3 consists of 12 residues. Trimming stripped 5 bases from V and 0 bases from J, with 7 bases between. Germline V CDR1 and CDR2: GTSNPN, SVGIG (reference sequence). As DNA, the CDR3 is TGTGCCTGGGGACATTTGAACACTGAAGCTTTCTTT. The encoded protein is CAWGHLNTEAFF. Using reference TRBV30 and TRBJ1-1 for the parts outside the CDR3, the full variable domain is SQTIHQWPATLVQPVGSPLSLECTVEGTSNPNLYWYRQAAGRGLQLLFYSVGIGQISSEVPQNLSASRPQDRQFILSSKKLLLSDSGFYLCAWGHLNTEAFFGQGTRLTVV.

The chain employs TRBV27 and TRBJ2-7; D not resolved. Germline assignment: CDR1 MNHEY and CDR2 SMNVEV (reference sequence). This CDR3 is built from 11 residues. The V and J ends lost 10 bases and 6 bases respectively, with 13 bases between them. For the CDR3, the DNA is TGTGCCACAAGGACCCCCGGCGAGCAGTACTTC. Its translation is CATRTPGEQYF.

The genes are TRBV6-2 or TRBV6-3 and TRBJ2-1, with a weak D call TRBD2 (6 bases). V was shortened by 5 bases and J by 7 bases, with 18 bases between the two germline ends. The CDR3 loop spans 15 amino acids. Germline values: CDR1 MNHEY, CDR2 SVGEGT. CDR3 DNA: TGTGCCAGCAGTCCCCTCTTAGCGGAAGGAAATGAGCAGTTCTTC. It encodes CASSPLLAEGNEQFF.

The chain joins TRBV7-2 to TRBJ1-5; 9 bases are a match to TRBD1. The germline V gene encodes CDR1 SGHTA and CDR2 FQGNSA. V shed 6 bases and J 4 bases; nucleotides not matched to a gene: 7. CDR3 length: 15 amino acids. The CDR3 spells CASSLGTGINQPQHF. The DNA of the CDR3 is TGTGCCAGCAGTCTCGGGACAGGGATAAATCAGCCCCAGCATTTT.

There are a few counts of this clonotype. V and J are TRBV7-2 and TRBJ1-5; D ambiguous. Germline-derived CDR1 and CDR2 are SGHTA and FQGNSA. CDR3 length equals 13 residues. V was cut by 1 base and J by 7 bases, with 8 bases left in between. The DNA of the CDR3 is TGTGCCAGCAGCTTAGGAGGGATGCAGCCCCAGCATTTT. Translating gives CASSLGGMQPQHF. The variable domain in full, completed from reference TRBV7-2 and TRBJ1-5, reads GAGVSQSPSNKVTEKGKDVELRCDPISGHTALYWYRQSLGQGLEFLIYFQGNSAPDKSGLPSDRFSAERTGGSVSTLTIQRTQQEDSAVYLCASSLGGMQPQHFGDGTRLSIL.

This clonotype has a handful of counts. The chain has TRBV24-1 and TRBJ1-1, with TRBD1 identical over 7 bases. V lost 2 bases and J lost 5; bases outside the gene matches: 7. The CDR3 extends over 15 amino acids. Germline CDR1 reads KGHDR; CDR2 reads SFDVKD. CDR3: CATSDSSRGVTEAFF. The CDR3 DNA reads TGTGCCACCAGTGATTCAAGCAGGGGGGTGACTGAAGCTTTCTTT.

This rearrangement joins TRBV4-1 to TRBJ2-2, with D perhaps TRBD1 (6 bases). Germline V gives CDR1 MGHRA, CDR2 YSYEKL. V was cut by 2 bases and J by 1 base, with 8 bases left in between. This CDR3 is built from 15 residues. The CDR3 loop is CASSQRTENTGELFF. Written as DNA, the CDR3 is TGCGCCAGCAGCCAAAGGACAGAGAACACCGGGGAGCTGTTTTTT.

The genes are TRBV7-2 and TRBJ1-1; the D gene is possibly TRBD1 (6 bases). This CDR3 has 15 amino acids. CDR1 and CDR2 from the germline V gene are SGHTA and FQGNSA. Trimming removed 3 bases from V and 5 bases from J, with 16 bases in between. As DNA, the CDR3 is TGTGCCAGCAGCTTTCAGGAAGGGGGGAGTACTGAAGCTTTCTTT. It is translated as CASSFQEGGSTEAFF.

Only a few counts were recorded for this clonotype. CDR3 DNA: TGTGCCAGCAGTGTCAGGGCTAATCAGCCCCAGCATTTT. Its translation: CASSVRANQPQHF. The chain links TRBV2 to TRBJ1-5; D is perhaps TRBD1 (5 bases). CDR3 size: 13 residues. Germline V gene sequence: CDR1 SNHLY, CDR2 FYNNEI. Trimming stripped 4 bases from V and 4 bases from J, with 8 bases between.